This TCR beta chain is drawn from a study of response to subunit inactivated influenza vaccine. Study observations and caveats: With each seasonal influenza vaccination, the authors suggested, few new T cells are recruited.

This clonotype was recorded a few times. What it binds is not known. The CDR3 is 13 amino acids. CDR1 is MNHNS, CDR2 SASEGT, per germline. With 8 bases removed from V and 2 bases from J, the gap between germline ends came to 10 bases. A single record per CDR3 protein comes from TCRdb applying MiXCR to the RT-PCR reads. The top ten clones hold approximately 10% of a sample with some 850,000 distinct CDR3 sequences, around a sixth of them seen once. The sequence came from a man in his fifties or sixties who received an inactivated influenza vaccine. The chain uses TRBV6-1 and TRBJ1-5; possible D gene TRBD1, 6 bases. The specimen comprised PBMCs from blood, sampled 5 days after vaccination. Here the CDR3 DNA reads TGTGCCAGCGGTACAGGGCGCAATCAGCCCCAGCATTTT. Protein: CASGTGRNQPQHF.